This entry features one TCR beta chain sequence. Its antigen is unidentified. The trim removed 4 bases at V and 7 bases at J, leaving 11 bases unmatched. Germline lookup yields CDR1 MGHRA and CDR2 YSYEKL. The CDR3 is 16 amino acids. The data were obtained in a study of OX40 agonist ivuxolimab in advanced cancers. Study-level background: Ivuxolimab, which patients received intravenously every 2 weeks, was dosed at 0.01 to 10 mg/kg.

Assay: immunoSEQ multiplex PCR; the TCRdb copy retains only in-frame clones and omits some. The sample carries about 22,000 clones, over 65% recorded once. Study conclusions and caveats: Among patients with partial responses at 0.1-3.0 mg/kg, clonal expansion was among the lowest. Expanded clones belonging to CD8+ T cells outnumbered, on average, those of CD4+. No determination was made of the antigen specificity of the expanded peripheral T cells.

This chain uses TRBV4-1 with TRBJ2-1, with 9 bases lining up with TRBD2. The sequence was collected from an adult with an advanced solid tumor such as melanoma, head and neck, liver or kidney cancer. The material was CD4+ or CD8+ T cells sorted from blood, obtained in a trial of the OX40 agonist ivuxolimab. CDR3 residues: CASSPDASGTRNEQFF. CDR3 nucleotide sequence: TGCGCCAGCAGCCCCGATGCTAGCGGGACGCGAAATGAGCAGTTCTTC.